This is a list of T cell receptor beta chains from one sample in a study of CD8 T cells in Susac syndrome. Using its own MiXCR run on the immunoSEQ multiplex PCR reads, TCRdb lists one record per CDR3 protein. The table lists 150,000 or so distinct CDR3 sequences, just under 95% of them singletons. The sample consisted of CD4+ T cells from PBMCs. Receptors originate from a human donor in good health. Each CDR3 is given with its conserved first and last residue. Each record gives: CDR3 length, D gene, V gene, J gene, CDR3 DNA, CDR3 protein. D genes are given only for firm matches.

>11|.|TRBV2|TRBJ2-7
TGTGCCAGCAGAGCGTCATACGAGCAGTACTTC
CASRASYEQYF
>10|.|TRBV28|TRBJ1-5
TGTGCCAGCAGTTTGGGGGCCCAGCATTTT
CASSLGAQHF
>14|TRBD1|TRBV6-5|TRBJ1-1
TGTGCCAGCAGCCTTTCAGGGACAGGGACTGAAGCTTTCTTT
CASSLSGTGTEAFF
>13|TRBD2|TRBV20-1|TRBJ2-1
TGCAGTGCAGCGGGGGACACCTACAATGAGCAGTTCTTC
CSAAGDTYNEQFF
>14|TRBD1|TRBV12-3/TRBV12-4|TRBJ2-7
TGTGCCAGCAGCCCGGGACAGGGGGTTTCCGAGCAGTACTTC
CASSPGQGVSEQYF
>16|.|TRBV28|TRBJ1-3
TGTGCCAGCAGTCTCGTCGGGGAAGCTGTGGGAAACACCATATATTTT
CASSLVGEAVGNTIYF
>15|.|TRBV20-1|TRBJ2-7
TGCAGTGCTGGAAAAGCCGGGCAAAGCTCCTACGAGCAGTACTTC
CSAGKAGQSSYEQYF
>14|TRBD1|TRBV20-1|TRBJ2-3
TGCAGTGCTACAGGGACAGGTCGATCAGATACGCAGTATTTT
CSATGTGRSDTQYF
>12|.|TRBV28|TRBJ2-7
TGTGCCAGCAGCCATCGTGGATACGAGCAGTACTTC
CASSHRGYEQYF
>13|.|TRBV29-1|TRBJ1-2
TGCAGCGCGACCGGGACGGCTAACTATGGCTACACCTTC
CSATGTANYGYTF
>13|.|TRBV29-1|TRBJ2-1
TGCAGCGTTGCCACAGGCGGTGACAATGAGCAGTTCTTC
CSVATGGDNEQFF